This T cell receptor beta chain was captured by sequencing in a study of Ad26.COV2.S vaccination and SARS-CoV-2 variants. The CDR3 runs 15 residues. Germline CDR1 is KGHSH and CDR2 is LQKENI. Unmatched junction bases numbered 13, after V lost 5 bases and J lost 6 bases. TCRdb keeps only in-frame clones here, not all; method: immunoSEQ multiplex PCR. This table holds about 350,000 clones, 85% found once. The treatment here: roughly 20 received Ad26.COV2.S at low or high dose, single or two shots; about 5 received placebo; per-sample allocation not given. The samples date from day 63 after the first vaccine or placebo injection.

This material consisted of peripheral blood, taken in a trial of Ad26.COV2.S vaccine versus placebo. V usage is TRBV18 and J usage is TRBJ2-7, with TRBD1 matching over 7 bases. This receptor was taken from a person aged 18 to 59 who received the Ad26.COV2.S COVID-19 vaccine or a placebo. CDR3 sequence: CASSSRGGAGREQYF. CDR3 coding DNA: TGTGCCAGCTCATCAAGAGGGGGCGCAGGACGCGAGCAGTACTTC.